The 17 T cell receptor beta chains below come from one sample, sequenced in a study of shared clonotypes between healthy human individuals. TCRdb's copy holds only in-frame clones and misses some; the assay was immunoSEQ multiplex PCR. The table shows about a million clones, with around 74% occurring only once. The sample consisted of memory CD4+ T cells sorted from blood. Subset noted: CD45RA-negative fraction. These receptors were taken from a man younger than 35 in good health.

The chain uses TRBV7-8 and TRBJ1-2; no clear D gene. Trimming stripped 5 bases from V and 0 bases from J, with 10 bases between. Germline V gives CDR1 SGHVS, CDR2 FQNEAQ. The CDR3 is 14 residues long. The CDR3 DNA reads TGTGCCAGCAGCCCCAGGCCCCCTAACTATGGCTACACCTTC. As protein: CASSPRPPNYGYTF.

The chain combines TRBV29-1 with TRBJ1-2, with D unresolved. CDR1 and CDR2 from the germline V gene are SQVTM and ANQGSEA. The CDR3 extends over 12 amino acids. The ends were cut back, 6 bases at V and 2 bases at J, with 10 bases in the middle. The CDR3 is CSVDHGNYGYTF. Written as DNA, the CDR3 is TGCAGCGTCGACCATGGCAACTATGGCTACACCTTC.

The sample holds one count of this clone. The V call is TRBV28, the J call TRBJ2-7; 9 bases are a match to TRBD1. V shed 2 bases and J 0 bases; nucleotides not matched to a gene: 11. Germline V gene sequence: CDR1 MDHEN, CDR2 SYDVKM. The CDR3 consists of 18 residues. The DNA for the CDR3 is TGTGCCAGCAGTTTAGCGGGGACAGGGACGAGAAGCTCCTACGAGCAGTACTTC. It translates to CASSLAGTGTRSSYEQYF.

This clone came up once. The genes are TRBV2 and TRBJ2-1; 9 bases are a match to TRBD1. Germline CDR1 SNHLY, CDR2 FYNNEI. V lost 6 bases, J lost 6 bases, and 12 bases stayed unmatched. There are 16 residues in the CDR3. The CDR3 region is CASSQITGGFGNEQFF. As DNA, the CDR3 is TGTGCCAGCAGCCAAATTACAGGGGGCTTCGGCAATGAGCAGTTCTTC. Full variable domain (missing parts from reference TRBV2 and TRBJ2-1): EPEVTQTPSHQVTQMGQEVILRCVPISNHLYFYWYRQILGQKVEFLVSFYNNEISEKSEIFDDQFSVERPDGSNFTLKIRSTKLEDSAMYFCASSQITGGFGNEQFFGPGTRLTVL.

The chain carries TRBV27 and TRBJ2-7; 7 bases are shared with TRBD2. The ends lost 5 bases at V and 4 bases at J; junction bases unmatched: 11. Looked up from germline, CDR1 is MNHEY and CDR2 is SMNVEV (reference sequence). The CDR3 consists of 15 residues. In DNA form, the CDR3 reads TGTGCCAGCAGTCCCCAGGCGGGAGTCTGGTACGAGCAGTACTTC. This sequence encodes CASSPQAGVWYEQYF.

The V gene is TRBV28, the J gene TRBJ1-5; D remains ambiguous. V gave up 3 bases and J gave up 0 bases, with 15 bases separating them. CDR1 is MDHEN, CDR2 SYDVKM, per germline. There are 17 residues in the CDR3. Here the CDR3 DNA reads TGTGCCAGCAGTTTTTTAGGCGACTTCCATAGCAATCAGCCCCAGCATTTT. Encoded protein: CASSFLGDFHSNQPQHF.

This clone appeared a few times. The V gene is TRBV9, the J gene TRBJ1-2, with 8 bases lining up with TRBD1. Germline CDR1 reads SGDLS; CDR2 reads YYNGEE. Germline trimming cut 3 bases from V and 4 bases from J; bases unmatched to any gene: 8. The CDR3 consists of 15 residues. The CDR3: CASSARSGTGYGYTF. DNA of the CDR3: TGTGCCAGCAGCGCGAGATCAGGGACAGGCTATGGCTACACCTTC.

The chain employs TRBV30 and TRBJ1-5; 8 positions agree with TRBD1. V gave up 2 bases and J gave up 6 bases; unmatched junction bases: 9. The CDR3 is made up of 15 amino acids. CDR1 and CDR2 (germline): GTSNPN, SVGIG (reference sequence). The CDR3 DNA follows: TGTGCCTGGAGTACCGACAGGGGTAAGAGTCAGCCCCAGCATTTT. It encodes CAWSTDRGKSQPQHF.

This rearrangement joins TRBV6-1 to TRBJ2-7; 8 bases agree with TRBD1. Trimming at V came to 5 bases and at J to 4 bases, leaving 1 base not matched to a gene. The CDR3 contains 12 residues. Germline V lookup: CDR1 MNHNS, CDR2 SASEGT. CDR3 sequence: CASSRDRYEQYF. The CDR3 nucleotides are TGTGCCAGCAGTCGGGACAGGTACGAGCAGTACTTC.

The chain couples TRBV4-3 to TRBJ2-1; possibly TRBD1 or TRBD2 for D (6 bases each). Trimming left V 0 bases short and J 9 bases short, with 24 bases between. The CDR3 loop spans 18 amino acids. Germline V gene data show CDR1 as LGHNA and CDR2 as YSLEER. The CDR3 loop is CASSQEISTGTKGGEQFF. The CDR3 nucleotides read TGCGCCAGCAGCCAAGAGATTAGTACCGGGACCAAGGGGGGTGAGCAGTTCTTC.

The chain joins TRBV4-2 to TRBJ2-3, with TRBD2 matching over 9 bases. The CDR3 extends over 16 amino acids. Germline V gene lookup returns CDR1 LGHNA and CDR2 YNFKEQ. V shed 5 bases, J shed 2 bases, and the junction held 8 bases outside the gene matches. CDR3 residues: CASSSRASGTTDTQYF. The CDR3 DNA sequence: TGTGCCAGCAGCTCCCGAGCTAGCGGGACCACAGATACGCAGTATTTT.

V is TRBV2 and J is TRBJ2-1; the D is unclear. The CDR3 contains 13 residues. In germline, CDR1 is SNHLY, CDR2 FYNNEI. V gave up 0 bases and J gave up 9 bases, with 9 bases separating them. CDR3 sequence: CASSEAGYSEQFF. The DNA for the CDR3 is TGTGCCAGCAGTGAAGCCGGCTACTCTGAGCAGTTCTTC.

The chain joins TRBV19 to TRBJ1-4, with a tentative D call TRBD1 (5 bases). The V end was cut by 6 bases, the J end by 1 base, with 6 bases between. This CDR3 contains 13 residues. Germline values: CDR1 LNHDA, CDR2 SQIVND (reference sequence). In DNA, the CDR3 is TGTGCCAGTAGAAGGGGAACTAATGAAAAACTGTTTTTT. It yields the protein CASRRGTNEKLFF.

Details on this clone: Other DNA sequences within the sample encode an identical CDR3. This chain connects TRBV14 to TRBJ1-2, with TRBD1 matching over 8 bases. V gave up 1 base and J gave up 4 bases; unmatched junction bases: 2. The CDR3 covers 14 residues. Germline V gene sequence: CDR1 SGHDN, CDR2 FVKESK. CDR3 nucleotides: TGTGCCAGCAGCCAAGTGACAGGGGCCTATGGCTACACCTTC. Translated: CASSQVTGAYGYTF.

V gene TRBV5-6 combines with J gene TRBJ2-5; 8 bases match TRBD2. The V gene end was trimmed by 0 bases and the J gene end by 5 bases; junction bases not matched to a gene: 6. The CDR3 consists of 15 residues. Germline V gene sequence: CDR1 SGHDT, CDR2 YYEEEE. Written as DNA, the CDR3 is TGTGCCAGCAGCTTGGACGCGGGAGGAGGGGAGACCCAGTACTTC. This codes for CASSLDAGGGETQYF.

The gene calls are TRBV5-4 and TRBJ2-7; TRBD2 is a possible D gene (5 bases). With 0 bases removed from V and 2 bases from J, the gap between germline ends came to 9 bases. The CDR3 has 14 amino acids. CDR1 is SGHNT, CDR2 YYREEE, per germline (reference sequence). The CDR3 sequence: CASSLGLSPYEQYF. The CDR3 DNA follows: TGTGCCAGCAGCTTGGGACTATCACCCTACGAGCAGTACTTC.

The chain employs TRBV10-2 and TRBJ2-3; 9 nucleotides line up with TRBD2. The V gene's germline CDR1 is WSHSY and CDR2 SAAADI. The CDR3 has 14 residues. Trimming at V came to 3 bases and at J to 8 bases, leaving 6 bases not matched to a gene. The CDR3 is CASSDGTSYSTQYF. CDR3 nucleotides: TGCGCCAGCAGTGATGGGACTAGCTATAGTACGCAGTATTTT.